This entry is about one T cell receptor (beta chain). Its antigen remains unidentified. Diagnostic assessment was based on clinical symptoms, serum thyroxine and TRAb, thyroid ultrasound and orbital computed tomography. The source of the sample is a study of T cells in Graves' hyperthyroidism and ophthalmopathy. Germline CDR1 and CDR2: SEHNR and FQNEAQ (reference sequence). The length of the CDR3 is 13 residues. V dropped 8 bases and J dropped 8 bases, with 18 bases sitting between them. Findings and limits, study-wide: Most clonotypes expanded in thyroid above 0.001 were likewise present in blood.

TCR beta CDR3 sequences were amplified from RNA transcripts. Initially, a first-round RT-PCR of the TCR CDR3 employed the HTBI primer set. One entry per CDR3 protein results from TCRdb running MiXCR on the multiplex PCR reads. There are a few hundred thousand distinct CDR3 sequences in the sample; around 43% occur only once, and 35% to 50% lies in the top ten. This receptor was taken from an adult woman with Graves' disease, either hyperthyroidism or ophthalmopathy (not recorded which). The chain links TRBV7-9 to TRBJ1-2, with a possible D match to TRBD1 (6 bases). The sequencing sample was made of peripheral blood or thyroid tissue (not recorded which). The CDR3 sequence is CASPTPGARGYTF. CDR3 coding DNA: TGTGCCAGCCCCACTCCGGGGGCCAGGGGCTACACCTTC.